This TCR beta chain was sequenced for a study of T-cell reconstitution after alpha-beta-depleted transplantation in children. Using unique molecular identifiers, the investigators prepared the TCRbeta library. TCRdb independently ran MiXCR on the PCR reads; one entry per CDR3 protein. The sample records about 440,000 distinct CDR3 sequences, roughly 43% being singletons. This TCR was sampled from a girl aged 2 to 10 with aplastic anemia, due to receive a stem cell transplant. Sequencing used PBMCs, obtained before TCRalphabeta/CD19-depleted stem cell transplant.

CDR3 in DNA: TGCGCCAGCAGCTTGGACCCTAGCGGGGGGAACAATGAGCAGTTCTTC. This translates into CASSLDPSGGNNEQFF. This chain connects TRBV5-1 to TRBJ2-1; the match to TRBD2 covers 11 bases. This CDR3 is built from 16 residues. Trimming at V came to 0 bases and at J to 5 bases, leaving 4 bases not matched to a gene. Per germline, CDR1 SGHRS and CDR2 YFSETQ.